Described below is a single T cell receptor beta chain sequence and its context. The target antigen is unknown. These data come from a study of cytomegalovirus exposure and HLA in healthy donors. Study observations and caveats: Most TCR sequences showed up rarely, but some public TCRs showed up in many donors.

V was clipped by 1 base and J by 4 bases, with 14 bases between them. The germline V gene has CDR1 SGHVS and CDR2 FQNEAQ. The CDR3 runs 16 residues. The PCR ran on 60 Vbeta and 13 Jbeta primers. TCRdb keeps only in-frame clones here, not all; method: immunoSEQ multiplex PCR. The sample has 100,000 to 150,000 clones; about three quarters are singletons. This TCR was sampled from a female donor in good health and CMV-seronegative. Sequenced sample: PBMCs. The chain recombines TRBV7-8 with TRBJ1-5, with TRBD1 as a possible D gene (6 bases). CDR3 sequence (DNA): TGTGCCAGCAGCTTAGAGGGGGGGGGATGGAATCAGCCCCAGCATTTT. Translating it yields CASSLEGGGWNQPQHF.